This T cell receptor (beta chain) was sequenced during a study of shared clonotypes between healthy human individuals. Overall study findings and caveats: Among the subsets, naive ones generally showed larger estimated richness than memory ones. Blood was the sole source, and tissue repertoires probably differ.

CD45RA-negative memory and CD45RA+ naive subsets were split from the CD4+ cells. Points on this clone: No antigen is known for it.

Data came from immunoSEQ multiplex PCR; TCRdb stores just in-frame clones and leaves some out. This sample carries more than 2,000,000 clones, around 94% of them seen once, and the ten largest clones take under 0.15%. Germline CDR1 is LNHNV and CDR2 is YYDKDF (reference sequence). V lost 1 base to trimming and J lost 5 bases; unmatched junction nucleotides: 5. This CDR3 is built from 15 residues. The sequence was obtained from a man aged 18-30 years in good health. The specimen sequenced was naive CD4+ T cells sorted from blood. The subset is: CD45RA+ positively selected. The chain uses TRBV15 and TRBJ2-1, with 7 bases matching TRBD1. The CDR3 nucleotides read TGTGCCACCAGCAGAGCTCGGGACAGAAACAATGAGCAGTTCTTC. Translated: CATSRARDRNNEQFF.